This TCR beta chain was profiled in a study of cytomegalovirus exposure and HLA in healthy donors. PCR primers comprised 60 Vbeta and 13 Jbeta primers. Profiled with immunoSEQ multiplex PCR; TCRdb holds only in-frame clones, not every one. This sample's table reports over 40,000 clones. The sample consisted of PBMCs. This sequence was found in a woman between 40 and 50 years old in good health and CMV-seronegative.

The CDR3 loop is CAHRVSGYNEQFF. CDR3 bases: TGTGCCCACCGGGTTAGCGGGTACAATGAGCAGTTCTTC. The chain carries TRBV30 and TRBJ2-1; TRBD2 aligns across 7 bases. V dropped 8 bases and J dropped 4; count of bases not matched to a gene: 8. There are 13 residues in the CDR3. Looked up from germline, CDR1 is GTSNPN and CDR2 is SVGIG (reference sequence). Looking up the rest from reference TRBV30 and TRBJ2-1 gives the full variable domain: SQTIHQWPATLVQPVGSPLSLECTVEGTSNPNLYWYRQAAGRGLQLLFYSVGIGQISSEVPQNLSASRPQDRQFILSSKKLLLSDSGFYLCAHRVSGYNEQFFGPGTRLTVL.